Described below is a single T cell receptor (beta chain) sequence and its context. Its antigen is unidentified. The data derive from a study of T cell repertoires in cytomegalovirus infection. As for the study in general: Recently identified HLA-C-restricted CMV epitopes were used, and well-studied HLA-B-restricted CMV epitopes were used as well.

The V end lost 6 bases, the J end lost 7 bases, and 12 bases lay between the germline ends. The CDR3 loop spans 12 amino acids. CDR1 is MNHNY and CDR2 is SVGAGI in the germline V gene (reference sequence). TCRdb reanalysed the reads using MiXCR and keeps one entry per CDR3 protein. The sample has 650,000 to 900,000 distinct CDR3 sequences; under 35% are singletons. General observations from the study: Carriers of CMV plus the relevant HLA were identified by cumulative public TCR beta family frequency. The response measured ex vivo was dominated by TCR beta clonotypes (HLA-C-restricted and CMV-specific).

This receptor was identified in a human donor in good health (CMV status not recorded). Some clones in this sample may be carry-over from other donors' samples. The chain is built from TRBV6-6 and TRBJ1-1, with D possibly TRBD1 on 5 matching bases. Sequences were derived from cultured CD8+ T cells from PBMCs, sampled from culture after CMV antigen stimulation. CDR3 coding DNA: TGTGCCAGCAGCGGGGCTGACCTTGAAGCTTTCTTT. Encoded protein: CASSGADLEAFF.